The clone carrying this T cell receptor (beta chain) was counted only a few times. Its antigen is unknown. Germline trimming cut 2 bases from V and 9 bases from J; bases unmatched to any gene: 8. This CDR3 spans 15 amino acids. Germline lookup yields CDR1 MRHNA and CDR2 SNTAGT. This sample was included in a study of OX40 agonist ivuxolimab in advanced cancers. Study summary: Subjects had a mean age of roughly 60 years, with a range of roughly 20 to 80; just over 80% were male. Findings and caveats of the study: Partly responding patients at 0.1-3.0 mg/kg showed some of the smallest clonal expansion.

Here immunoSEQ multiplex PCR was the method, and the copy in TCRdb shows in-frame clones only, minus some. This repertoire shows tens of thousands of clones, about nine tenths found once; its top ten account for 20% to 25%. This specimen was CD4+ or CD8+ T cells sorted from blood, taken in a trial of the OX40 agonist ivuxolimab. This rearrangement joins TRBV6-4 to TRBJ2-1; TRBD2 matches at 9 bases. The clonotype was recovered from an adult with an advanced solid tumor such as melanoma, head and neck, liver or kidney cancer. The CDR3 region is CASSDEAGGYGEQFF. In nucleotides, the CDR3 is TGTGCCAGCAGTGACGAGGCGGGAGGGTATGGTGAGCAGTTCTTC.